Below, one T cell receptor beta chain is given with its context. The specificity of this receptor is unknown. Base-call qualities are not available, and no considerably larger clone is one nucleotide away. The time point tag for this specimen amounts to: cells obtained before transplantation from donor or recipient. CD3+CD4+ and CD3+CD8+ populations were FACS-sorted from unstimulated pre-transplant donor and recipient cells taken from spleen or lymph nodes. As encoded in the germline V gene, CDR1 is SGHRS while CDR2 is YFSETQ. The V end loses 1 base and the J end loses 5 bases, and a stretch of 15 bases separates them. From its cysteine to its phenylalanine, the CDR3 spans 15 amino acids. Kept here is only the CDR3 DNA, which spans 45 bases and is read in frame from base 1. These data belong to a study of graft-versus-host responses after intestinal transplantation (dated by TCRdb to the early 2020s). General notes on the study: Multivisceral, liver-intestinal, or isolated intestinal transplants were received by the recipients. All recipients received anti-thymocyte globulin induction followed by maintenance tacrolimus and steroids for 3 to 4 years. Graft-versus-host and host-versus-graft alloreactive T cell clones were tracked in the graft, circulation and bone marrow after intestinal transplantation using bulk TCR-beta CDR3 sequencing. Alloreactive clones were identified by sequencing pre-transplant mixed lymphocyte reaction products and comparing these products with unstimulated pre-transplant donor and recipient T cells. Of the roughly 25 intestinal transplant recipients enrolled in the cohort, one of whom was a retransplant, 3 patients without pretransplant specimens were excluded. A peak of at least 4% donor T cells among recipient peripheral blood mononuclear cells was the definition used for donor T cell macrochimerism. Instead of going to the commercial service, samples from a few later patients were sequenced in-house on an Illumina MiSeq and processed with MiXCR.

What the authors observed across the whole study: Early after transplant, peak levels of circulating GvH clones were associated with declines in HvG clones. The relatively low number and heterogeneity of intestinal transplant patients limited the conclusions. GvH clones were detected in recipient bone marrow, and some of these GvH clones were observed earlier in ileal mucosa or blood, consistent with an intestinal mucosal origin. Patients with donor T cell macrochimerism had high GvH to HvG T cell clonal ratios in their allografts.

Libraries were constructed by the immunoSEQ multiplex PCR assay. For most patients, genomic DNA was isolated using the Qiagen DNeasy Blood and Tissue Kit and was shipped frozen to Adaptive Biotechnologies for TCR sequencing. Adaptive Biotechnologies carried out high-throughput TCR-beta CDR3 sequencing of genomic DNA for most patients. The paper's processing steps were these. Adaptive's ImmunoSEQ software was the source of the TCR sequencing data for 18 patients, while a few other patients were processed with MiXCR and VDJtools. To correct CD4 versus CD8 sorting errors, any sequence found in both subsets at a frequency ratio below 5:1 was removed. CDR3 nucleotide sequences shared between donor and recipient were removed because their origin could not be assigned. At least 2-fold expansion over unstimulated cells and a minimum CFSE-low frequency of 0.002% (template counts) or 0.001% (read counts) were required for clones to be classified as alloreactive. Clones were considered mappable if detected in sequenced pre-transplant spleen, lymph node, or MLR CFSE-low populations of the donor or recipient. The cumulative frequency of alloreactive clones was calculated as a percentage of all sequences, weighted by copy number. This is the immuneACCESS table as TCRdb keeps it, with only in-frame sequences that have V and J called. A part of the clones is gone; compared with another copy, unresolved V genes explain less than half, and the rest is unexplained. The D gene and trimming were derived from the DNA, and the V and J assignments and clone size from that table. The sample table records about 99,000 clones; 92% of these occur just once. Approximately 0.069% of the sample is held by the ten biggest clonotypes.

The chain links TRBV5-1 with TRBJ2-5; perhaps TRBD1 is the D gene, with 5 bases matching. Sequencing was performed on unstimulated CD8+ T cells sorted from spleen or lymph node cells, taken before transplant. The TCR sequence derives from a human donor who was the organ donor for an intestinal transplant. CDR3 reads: CASSLLDPGIETQYF. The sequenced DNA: TGCGCCAGCAGCTTGTTGGACCCAGGGATCGAGACCCAGTACTTC.